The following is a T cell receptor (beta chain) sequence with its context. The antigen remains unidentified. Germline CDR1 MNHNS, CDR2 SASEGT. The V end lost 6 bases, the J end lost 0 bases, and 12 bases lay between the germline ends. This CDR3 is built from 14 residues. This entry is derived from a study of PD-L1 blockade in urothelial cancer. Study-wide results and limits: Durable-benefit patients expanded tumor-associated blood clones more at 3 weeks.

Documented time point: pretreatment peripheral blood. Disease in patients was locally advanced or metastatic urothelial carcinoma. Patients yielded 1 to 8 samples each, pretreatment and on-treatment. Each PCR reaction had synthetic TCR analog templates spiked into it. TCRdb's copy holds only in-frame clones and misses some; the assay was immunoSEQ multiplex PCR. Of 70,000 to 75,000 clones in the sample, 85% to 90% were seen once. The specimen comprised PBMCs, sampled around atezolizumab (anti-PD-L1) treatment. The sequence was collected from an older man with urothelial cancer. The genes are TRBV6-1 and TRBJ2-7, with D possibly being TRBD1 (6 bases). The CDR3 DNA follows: TGTGCCAGCAGACGACAGGCGCGCTCCTACGAGCAGTACTTC. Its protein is CASRRQARSYEQYF.